Below, 6 T cell receptor beta chains from the same sample are listed, as sequenced in a study of Graves' ophthalmopathy and Graves' hyperthyroidism. RNA transcripts served as template for amplifying TCR beta CDR3 sequences. HTBI primers primed a first-round RT-PCR, and a second-round multiplex PCR followed. TCRdb reprocessed the multiplex PCR reads with MiXCR, giving one entry per CDR3 protein. The top ten hold around 10% of the sample, which has over a million distinct CDR3 sequences, about two fifths seen once. Specimen: peripheral blood or thyroid tissue (not recorded which). The receptors stem from an adult man with Graves' hyperthyroidism.

This clonotype was counted only a few times. A much more abundant neighbour one base away suggests this may be a read error. This chain connects TRBV5-1 to TRBJ1-4; D unresolved. This CDR3 region has 15 residues. V was trimmed by 4 bases and J by 5 bases, leaving 15 bases between them. The germline V gene has CDR1 SGHRS and CDR2 YFSETQ. CDR3 in DNA: TGCGCCAGCAGCATGGCGGGCCGGCGGAATGAAAAACTGTTTTTT. Amino acids: CASSMAGRRNEKLFF.

The V call is TRBV9, the J call TRBJ1-5; D unresolved. Germline loops: CDR1 SGDLS, CDR2 YYNGEE. Trimming pared 8 bases from V and 4 bases from J, leaving 16 bases between. There are 14 residues in the CDR3. CDR3 residues: CASTIWHRNQPQHF. The CDR3 coding sequence is TGTGCCAGTACCATATGGCATCGAAATCAGCCCCAGCATTTT. Using reference TRBV9 and TRBJ1-5 for the parts outside the CDR3, the full variable domain is DSGVTQTPKHLITATGQRVTLRCSPRSGDLSVYWYQQSLDQGLQFLIQYYNGEERAKGNILERFSAQQFPDLHSELNLSSLELGDSALYFCASTIWHRNQPQHFGDGTRLSIL.

As for this clonotype: Germline and junction disagree at one end, which may indicate a read error. V gene TRBV5-6 combines with J gene TRBJ1-6, with TRBD1 as a possible D gene (5 bases). The germline V gene has CDR1 SGHDT and CDR2 YYEEEE. The CDR3 runs to 16 residues. CDR3 sequence (DNA): TGCGCCAGCAGCCAACTTACCGGGACCTGGAATTCACCCCTCCACTTT. Translation gives CASSQLTGTWNSPLHF.

This chain connects TRBV29-1 to TRBJ1-1, with D possibly being TRBD1 (5 bases). The CDR3 contains 12 residues. The germline gives CDR1 SQVTM, CDR2 ANQGSEA. V was pared by 4 bases and J by 6 bases, with 12 bases between. In DNA, the CDR3 is TGCAGCGTTGTTTTCAGGGCGGCTGAAGCTTTCTTT. Translating it yields CSVVFRAAEAFF.

This rearrangement joins TRBV10-3 to TRBJ2-5, with D tentatively TRBD2 (6 bases). The CDR3 covers 14 residues. Germline-derived CDR1 and CDR2 are ENHRY and SYGVKD. The V end lost 6 bases, the J end lost 5 bases, and 16 bases lay between the germline ends. The CDR3 reads CAIRMGRGYETQYF. DNA of the CDR3: TGTGCCATCAGGATGGGACGGGGGTATGAGACCCAGTACTTC.

This clonotype turned up a few times. This chain uses TRBV20-1 with TRBJ2-7; weak D call: TRBD1 (5 bases). Per germline, CDR1 DFQATT and CDR2 SNEGSKA (reference sequence). This CDR3 is 13 amino acids long. The V gene lost 4 bases and the J gene lost 3 bases, with 13 bases spanning the gap. The CDR3 region has the DNA TGCAGTGCTACTGGGGCGAAATTCTACGAGCAGTACTTC. It specifies CSATGAKFYEQYF.